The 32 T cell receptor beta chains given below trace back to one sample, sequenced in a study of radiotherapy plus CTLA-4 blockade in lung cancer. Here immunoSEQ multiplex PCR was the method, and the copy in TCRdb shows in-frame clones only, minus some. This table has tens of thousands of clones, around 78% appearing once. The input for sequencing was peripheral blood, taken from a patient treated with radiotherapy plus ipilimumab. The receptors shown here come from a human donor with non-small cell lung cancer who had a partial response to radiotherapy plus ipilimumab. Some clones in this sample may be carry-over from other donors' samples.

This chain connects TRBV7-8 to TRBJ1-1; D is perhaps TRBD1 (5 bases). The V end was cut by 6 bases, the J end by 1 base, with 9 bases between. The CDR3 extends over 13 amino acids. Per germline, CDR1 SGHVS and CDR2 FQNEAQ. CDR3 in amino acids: CASRQRGNTEAFF. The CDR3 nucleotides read TGTGCCAGCAGGCAAAGGGGGAACACTGAAGCTTTCTTT.

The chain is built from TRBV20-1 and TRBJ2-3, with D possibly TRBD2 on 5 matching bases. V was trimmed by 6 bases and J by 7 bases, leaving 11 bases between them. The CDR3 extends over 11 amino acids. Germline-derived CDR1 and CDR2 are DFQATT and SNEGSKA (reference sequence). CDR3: CSATSGNTQYF. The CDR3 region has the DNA TGCAGTGCCACGTCGGGGAATACGCAGTATTTT.

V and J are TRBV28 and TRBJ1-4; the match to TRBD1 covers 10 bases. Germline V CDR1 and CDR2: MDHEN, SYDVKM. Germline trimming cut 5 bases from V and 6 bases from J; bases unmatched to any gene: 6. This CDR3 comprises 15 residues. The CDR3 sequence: CASSPWGTGDEKLFF. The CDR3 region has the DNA TGTGCCAGCAGTCCATGGGGGACAGGGGATGAAAAACTGTTTTTT.

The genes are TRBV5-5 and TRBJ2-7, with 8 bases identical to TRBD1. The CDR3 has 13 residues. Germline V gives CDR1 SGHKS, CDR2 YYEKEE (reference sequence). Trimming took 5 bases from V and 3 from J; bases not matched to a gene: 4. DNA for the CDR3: TGTGCCAGCAGACCGACAGGGGACTACGAGCAGTACTTC. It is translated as CASRPTGDYEQYF.

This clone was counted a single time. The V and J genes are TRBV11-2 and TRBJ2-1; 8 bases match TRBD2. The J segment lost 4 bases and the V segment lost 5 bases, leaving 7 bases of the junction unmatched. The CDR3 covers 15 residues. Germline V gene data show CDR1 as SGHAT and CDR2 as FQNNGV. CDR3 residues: CASSTAAGAYNEQFF. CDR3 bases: TGTGCCAGCAGCACAGCAGCGGGAGCTTACAATGAGCAGTTCTTC.

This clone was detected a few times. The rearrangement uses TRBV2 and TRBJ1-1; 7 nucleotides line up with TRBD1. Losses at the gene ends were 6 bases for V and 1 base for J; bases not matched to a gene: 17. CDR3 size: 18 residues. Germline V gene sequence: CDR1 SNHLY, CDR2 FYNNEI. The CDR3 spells CASRGTELKKFKNTEAFF. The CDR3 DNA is TGTGCCAGCAGAGGGACAGAACTAAAAAAGTTTAAGAACACTGAAGCTTTCTTT. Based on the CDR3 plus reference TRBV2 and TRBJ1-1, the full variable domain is EPEVTQTPSHQVTQMGQEVILRCVPISNHLYFYWYRQILGQKVEFLVSFYNNEISEKSEIFDDQFSVERPDGSNFTLKIRSTKLEDSAMYFCASRGTELKKFKNTEAFFGQGTRLTVV.

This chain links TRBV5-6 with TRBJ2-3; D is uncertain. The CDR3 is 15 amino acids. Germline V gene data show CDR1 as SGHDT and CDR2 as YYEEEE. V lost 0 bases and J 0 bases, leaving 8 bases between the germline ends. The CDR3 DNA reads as TGTGCCAGCAGCTTGGATAGCAGAAGCACAGATACGCAGTATTTT. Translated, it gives CASSLDSRSTDTQYF.

CDR3 DNA sequence: TGTGCCAGCAGTGAAGCGGCATGGGCGACCGGGGAGCTGTTTTTT. Residues: CASSEAAWATGELFF. The rearrangement uses TRBV6-1 and TRBJ2-2; D unresolved. The germline CDR1 and CDR2 sequences are MNHNS and SASEGT. Trimming shortened V by 0 bases and J by 5 bases, and 10 bases separated the two germline ends. The CDR3 loop spans 15 amino acids.

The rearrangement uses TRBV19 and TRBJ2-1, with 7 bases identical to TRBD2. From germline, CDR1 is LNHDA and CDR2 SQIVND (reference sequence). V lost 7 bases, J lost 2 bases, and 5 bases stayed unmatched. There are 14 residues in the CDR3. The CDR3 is CASNSGTTYNEQFF. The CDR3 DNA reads TGTGCCAGTAACAGCGGGACTACCTACAATGAGCAGTTCTTC.

The chain's CDR3 is CASSPRDSLGGYTF. CDR3 nucleotide sequence: TGTGCCAGCAGTCCTCGGGACAGTTTAGGTGGCTACACCTTC. The chain uses TRBV28 and TRBJ1-2; 7 positions match TRBD1. CDR1 and CDR2 from the germline V gene are MDHEN and SYDVKM. Trimming took 5 bases from V and 7 from J; bases not matched to a gene: 10. This CDR3 has 14 residues.

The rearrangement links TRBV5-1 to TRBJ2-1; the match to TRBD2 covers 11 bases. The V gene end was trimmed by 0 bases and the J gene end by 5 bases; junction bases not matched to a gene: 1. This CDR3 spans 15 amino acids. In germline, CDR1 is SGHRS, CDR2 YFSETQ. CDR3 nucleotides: TGCGCCAGCAGCTTGGGACTAGCGGGGCACAATGAGCAGTTCTTC. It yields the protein CASSLGLAGHNEQFF.

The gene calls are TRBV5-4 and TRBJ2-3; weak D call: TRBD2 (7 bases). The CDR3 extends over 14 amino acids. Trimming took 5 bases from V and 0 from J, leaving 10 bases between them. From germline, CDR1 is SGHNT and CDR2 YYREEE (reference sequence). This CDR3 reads CASRGGASTDTQYF. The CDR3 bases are TGTGCCAGCAGGGGGGGGGCTAGCACAGATACGCAGTATTTT.

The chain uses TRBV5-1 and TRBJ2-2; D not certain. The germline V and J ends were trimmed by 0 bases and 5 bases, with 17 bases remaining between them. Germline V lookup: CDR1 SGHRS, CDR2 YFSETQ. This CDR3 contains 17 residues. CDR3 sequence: CASSLGHNSVGTGELFF. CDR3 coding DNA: TGCGCCAGCAGCTTGGGACACAACTCGGTTGGGACCGGGGAGCTGTTTTTT.

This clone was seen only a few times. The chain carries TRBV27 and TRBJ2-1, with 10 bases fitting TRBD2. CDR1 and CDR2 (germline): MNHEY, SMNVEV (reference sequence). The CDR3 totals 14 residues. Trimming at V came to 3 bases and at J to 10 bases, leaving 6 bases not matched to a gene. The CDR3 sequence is CASSFLGLAKEQFF. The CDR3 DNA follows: TGTGCCAGCAGTTTCCTGGGACTAGCGAAGGAGCAGTTCTTC.

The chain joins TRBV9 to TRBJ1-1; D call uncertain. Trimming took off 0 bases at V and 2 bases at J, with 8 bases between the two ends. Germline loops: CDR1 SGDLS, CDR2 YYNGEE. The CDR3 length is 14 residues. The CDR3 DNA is TGTGCCAGCAGCGTAGTACAGAGCAACACTGAAGCTTTCTTT. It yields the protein CASSVVQSNTEAFF.

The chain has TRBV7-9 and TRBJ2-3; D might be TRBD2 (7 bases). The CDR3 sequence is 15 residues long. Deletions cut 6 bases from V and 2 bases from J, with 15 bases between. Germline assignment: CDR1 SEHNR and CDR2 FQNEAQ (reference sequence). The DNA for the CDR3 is TGTGCCAGCAGGTACGGGCGGGGGCCCACAGATACGCAGTATTTT. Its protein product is CASRYGRGPTDTQYF.

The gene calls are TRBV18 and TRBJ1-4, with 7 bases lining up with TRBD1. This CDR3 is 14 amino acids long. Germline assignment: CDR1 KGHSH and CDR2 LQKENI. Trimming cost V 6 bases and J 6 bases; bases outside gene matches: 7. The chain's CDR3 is CASSPTGADEKLFF. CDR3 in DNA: TGTGCCAGCTCCCCTACAGGGGCCGATGAAAAACTGTTTTTT.

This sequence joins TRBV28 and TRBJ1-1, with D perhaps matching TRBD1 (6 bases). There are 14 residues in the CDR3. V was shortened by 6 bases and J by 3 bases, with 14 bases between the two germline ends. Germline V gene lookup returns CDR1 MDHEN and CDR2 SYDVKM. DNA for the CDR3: TGTGCCAGCAGCAAAACAGGGTCCCACACTGAAGCTTTCTTT. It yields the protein CASSKTGSHTEAFF.

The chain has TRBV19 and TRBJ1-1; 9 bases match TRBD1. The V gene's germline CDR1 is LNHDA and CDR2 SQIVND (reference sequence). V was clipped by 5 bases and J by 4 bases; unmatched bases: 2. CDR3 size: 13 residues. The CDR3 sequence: CASSQQGATEAFF. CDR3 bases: TGTGCCAGTAGTCAACAGGGGGCCACTGAAGCTTTCTTT.

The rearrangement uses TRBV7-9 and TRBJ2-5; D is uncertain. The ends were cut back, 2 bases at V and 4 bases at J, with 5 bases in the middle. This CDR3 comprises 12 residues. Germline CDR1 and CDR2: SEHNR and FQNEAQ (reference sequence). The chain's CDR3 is CASSLIRETQYF. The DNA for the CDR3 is TGTGCCAGCAGCTTAATCCGAGAGACCCAGTACTTC.

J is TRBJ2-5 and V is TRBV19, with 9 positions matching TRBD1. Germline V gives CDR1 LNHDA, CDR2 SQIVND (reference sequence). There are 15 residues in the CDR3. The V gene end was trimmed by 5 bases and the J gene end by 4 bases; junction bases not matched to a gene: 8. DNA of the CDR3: TGTGCCAGTAGTGTGGACAGGGGAGGAGGAGAGACCCAGTACTTC. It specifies CASSVDRGGGETQYF. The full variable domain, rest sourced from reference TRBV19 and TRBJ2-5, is DGGITQSPKYLFRKEGQNVTLSCEQNLNHDAMYWYRQDPGQGLRLIYYSQIVNDFQKGDIAEGYSVSREKKESFPLTVTSAQKNPTAFYLCASSVDRGGGETQYFGPGTRLLVL.

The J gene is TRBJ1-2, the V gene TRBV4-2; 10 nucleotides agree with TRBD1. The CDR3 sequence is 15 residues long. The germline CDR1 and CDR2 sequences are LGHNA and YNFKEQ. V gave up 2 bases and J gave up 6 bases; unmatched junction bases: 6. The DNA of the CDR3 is TGTGCCAGCAGCCAAACGGGACAGGGGTGGAATGGCTACACCTTC. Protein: CASSQTGQGWNGYTF.

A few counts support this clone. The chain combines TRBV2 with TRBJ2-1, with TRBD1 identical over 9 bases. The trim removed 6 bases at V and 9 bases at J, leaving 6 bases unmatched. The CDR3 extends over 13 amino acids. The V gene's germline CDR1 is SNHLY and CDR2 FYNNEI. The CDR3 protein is CASRKQGASEQFF. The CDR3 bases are TGTGCCAGCAGAAAACAGGGGGCGAGTGAGCAGTTCTTC.

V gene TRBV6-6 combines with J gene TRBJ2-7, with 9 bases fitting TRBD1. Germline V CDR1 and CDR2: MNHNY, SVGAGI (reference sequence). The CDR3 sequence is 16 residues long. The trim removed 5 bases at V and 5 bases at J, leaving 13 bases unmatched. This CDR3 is CASSPQYPGTGNEQYF. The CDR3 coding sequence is TGTGCCAGCAGTCCTCAGTATCCCGGGACAGGGAACGAGCAGTACTTC.

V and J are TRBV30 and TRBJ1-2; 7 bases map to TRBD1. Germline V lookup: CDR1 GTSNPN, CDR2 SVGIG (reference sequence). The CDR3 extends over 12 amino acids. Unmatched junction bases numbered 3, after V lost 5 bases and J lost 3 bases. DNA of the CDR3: TGTGCCTGGGGGACAGAACACTATGGCTACACCTTC. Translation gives CAWGTEHYGYTF.

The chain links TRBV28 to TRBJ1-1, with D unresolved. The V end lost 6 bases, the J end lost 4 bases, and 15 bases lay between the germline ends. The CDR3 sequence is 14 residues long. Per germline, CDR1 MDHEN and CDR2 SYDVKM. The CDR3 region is CASSPSVSRTEAFF. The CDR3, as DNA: TGTGCCAGCAGCCCCTCTGTGTCGCGCACTGAAGCTTTCTTT.

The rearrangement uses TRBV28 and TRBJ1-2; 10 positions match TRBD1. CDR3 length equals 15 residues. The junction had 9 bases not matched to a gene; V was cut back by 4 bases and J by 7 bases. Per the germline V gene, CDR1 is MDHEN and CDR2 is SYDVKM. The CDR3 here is CASSSRTGGFRGYTF. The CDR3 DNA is TGTGCCAGCAGTTCTAGGACAGGGGGATTCCGTGGCTACACCTTC.

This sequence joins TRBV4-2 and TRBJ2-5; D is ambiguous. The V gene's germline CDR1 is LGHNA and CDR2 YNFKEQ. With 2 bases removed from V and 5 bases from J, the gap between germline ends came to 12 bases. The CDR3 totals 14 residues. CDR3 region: CASSQNPTHETQYF. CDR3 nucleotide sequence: TGTGCCAGCAGCCAAAACCCCACTCACGAGACCCAGTACTTC.

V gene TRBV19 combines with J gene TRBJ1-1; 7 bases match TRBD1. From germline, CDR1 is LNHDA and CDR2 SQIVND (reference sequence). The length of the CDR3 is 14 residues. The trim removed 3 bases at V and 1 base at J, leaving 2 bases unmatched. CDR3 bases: TGTGCCAGTAGTATTCGACAGGGGAACACTGAAGCTTTCTTT. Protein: CASSIRQGNTEAFF.

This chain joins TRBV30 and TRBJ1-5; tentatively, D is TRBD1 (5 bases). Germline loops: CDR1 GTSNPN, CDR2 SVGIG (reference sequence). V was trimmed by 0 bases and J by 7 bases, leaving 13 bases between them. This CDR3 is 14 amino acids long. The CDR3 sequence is CAWSVMSSGQPQHF. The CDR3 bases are TGTGCCTGGAGTGTAATGTCTTCAGGGCAGCCCCAGCATTTT.

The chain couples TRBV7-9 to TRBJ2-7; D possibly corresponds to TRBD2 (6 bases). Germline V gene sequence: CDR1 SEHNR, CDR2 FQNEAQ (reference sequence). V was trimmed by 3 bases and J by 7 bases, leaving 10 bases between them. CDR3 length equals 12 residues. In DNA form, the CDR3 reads TGTGCCAGCAGCTTGGGCGGAGGGGAGCAGTACTTC. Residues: CASSLGGGEQYF.

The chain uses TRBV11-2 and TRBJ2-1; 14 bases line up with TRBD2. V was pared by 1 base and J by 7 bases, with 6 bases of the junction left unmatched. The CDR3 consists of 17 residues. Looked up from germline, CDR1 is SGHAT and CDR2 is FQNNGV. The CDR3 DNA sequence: TGTGCCAGCAGCTTAGGCTCGGGACTAGCGGGAGCGAATGAGCAGTTCTTC. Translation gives CASSLGSGLAGANEQFF.